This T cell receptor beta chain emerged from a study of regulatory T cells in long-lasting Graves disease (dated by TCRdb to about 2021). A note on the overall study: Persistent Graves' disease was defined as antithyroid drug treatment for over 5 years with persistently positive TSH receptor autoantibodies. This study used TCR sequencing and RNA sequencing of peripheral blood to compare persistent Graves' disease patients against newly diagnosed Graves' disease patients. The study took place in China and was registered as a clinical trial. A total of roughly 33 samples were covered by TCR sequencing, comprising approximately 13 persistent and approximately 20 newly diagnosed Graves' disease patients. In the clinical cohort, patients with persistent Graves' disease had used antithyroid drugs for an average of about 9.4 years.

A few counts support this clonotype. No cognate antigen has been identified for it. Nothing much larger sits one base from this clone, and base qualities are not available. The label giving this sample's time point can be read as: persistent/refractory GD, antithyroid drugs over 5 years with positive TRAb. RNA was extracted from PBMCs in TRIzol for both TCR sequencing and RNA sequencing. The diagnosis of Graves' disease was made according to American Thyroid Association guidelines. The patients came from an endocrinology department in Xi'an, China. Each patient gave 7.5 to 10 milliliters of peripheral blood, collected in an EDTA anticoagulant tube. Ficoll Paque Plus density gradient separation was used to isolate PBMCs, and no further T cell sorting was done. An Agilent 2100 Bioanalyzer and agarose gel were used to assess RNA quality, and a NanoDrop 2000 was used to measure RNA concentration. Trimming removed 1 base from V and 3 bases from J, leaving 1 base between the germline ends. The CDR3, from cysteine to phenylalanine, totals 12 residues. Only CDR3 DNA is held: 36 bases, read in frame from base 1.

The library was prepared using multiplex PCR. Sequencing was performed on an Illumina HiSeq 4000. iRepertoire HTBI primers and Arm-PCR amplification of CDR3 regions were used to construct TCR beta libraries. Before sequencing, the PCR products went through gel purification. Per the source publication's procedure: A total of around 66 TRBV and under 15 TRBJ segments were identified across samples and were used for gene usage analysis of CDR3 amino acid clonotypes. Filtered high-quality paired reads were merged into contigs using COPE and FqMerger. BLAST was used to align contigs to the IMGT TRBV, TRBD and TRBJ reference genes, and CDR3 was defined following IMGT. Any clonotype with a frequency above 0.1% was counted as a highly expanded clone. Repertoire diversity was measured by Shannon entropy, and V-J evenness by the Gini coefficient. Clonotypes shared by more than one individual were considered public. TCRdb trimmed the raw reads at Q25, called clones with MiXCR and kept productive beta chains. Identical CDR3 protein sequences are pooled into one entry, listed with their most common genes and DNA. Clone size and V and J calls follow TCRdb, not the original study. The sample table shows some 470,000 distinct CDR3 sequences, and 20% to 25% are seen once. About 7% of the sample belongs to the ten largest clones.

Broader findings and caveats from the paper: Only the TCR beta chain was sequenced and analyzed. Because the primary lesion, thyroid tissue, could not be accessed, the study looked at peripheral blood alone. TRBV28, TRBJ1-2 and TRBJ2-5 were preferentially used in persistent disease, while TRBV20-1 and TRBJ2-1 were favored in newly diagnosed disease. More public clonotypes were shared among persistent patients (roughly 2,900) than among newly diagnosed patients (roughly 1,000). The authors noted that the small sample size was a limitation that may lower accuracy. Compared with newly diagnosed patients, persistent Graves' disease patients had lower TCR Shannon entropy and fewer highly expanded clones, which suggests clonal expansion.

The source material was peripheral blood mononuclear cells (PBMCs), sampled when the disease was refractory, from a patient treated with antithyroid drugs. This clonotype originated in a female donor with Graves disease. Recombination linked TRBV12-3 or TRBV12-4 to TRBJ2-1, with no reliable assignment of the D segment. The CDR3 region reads CASSLGYNEQFF. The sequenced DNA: TGTGCCAGCAGTTTAGGCTACAATGAGCAGTTCTTC.